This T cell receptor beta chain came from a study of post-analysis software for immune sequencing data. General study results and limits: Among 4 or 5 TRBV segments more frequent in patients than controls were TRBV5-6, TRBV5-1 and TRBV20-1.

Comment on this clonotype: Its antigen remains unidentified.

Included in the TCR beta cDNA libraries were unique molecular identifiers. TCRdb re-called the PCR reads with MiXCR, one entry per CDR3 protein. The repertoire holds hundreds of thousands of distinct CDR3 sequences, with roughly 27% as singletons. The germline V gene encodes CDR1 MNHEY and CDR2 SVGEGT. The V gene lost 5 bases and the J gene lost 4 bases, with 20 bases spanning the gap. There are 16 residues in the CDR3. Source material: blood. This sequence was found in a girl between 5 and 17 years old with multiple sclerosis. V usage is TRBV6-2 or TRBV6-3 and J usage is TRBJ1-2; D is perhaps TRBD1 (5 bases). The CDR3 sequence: CASSGLRDPSPYGYTF. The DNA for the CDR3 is TGTGCCAGCAGTGGTCTCCGGGACCCATCGCCCTATGGCTACACCTTC.